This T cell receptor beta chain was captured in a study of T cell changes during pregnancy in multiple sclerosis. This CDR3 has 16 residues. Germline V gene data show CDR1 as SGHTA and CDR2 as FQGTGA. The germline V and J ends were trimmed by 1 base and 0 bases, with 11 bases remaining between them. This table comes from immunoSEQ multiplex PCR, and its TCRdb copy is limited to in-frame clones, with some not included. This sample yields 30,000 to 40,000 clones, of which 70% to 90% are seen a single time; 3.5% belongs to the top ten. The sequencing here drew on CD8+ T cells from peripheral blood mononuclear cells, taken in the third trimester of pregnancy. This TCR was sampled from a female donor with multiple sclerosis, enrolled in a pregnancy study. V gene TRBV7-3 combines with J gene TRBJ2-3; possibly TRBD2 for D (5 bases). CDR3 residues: CASSLNPAASTDTQYF. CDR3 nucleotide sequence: TGTGCCAGCAGCTTAAATCCAGCGGCGAGCACAGATACGCAGTATTTT.